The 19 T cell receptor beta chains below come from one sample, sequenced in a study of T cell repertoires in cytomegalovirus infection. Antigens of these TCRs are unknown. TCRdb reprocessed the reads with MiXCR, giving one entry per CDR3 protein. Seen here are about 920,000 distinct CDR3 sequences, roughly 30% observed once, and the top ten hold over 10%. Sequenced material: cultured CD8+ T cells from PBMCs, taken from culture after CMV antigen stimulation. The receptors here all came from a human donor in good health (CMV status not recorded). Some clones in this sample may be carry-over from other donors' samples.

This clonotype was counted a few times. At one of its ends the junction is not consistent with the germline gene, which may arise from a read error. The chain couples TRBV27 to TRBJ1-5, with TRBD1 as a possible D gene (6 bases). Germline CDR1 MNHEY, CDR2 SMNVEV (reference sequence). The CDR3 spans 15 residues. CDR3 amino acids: CASSPEPWVGQPQHF. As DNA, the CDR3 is TGTGCCAGCAGTCCAGAGCCCTGGGTAGGACAGCCTCAGCATTTT.

CDR3 sequence: CSVRAGGNNSPLHF. DNA of the CDR3: TGCAGCGTTCGGGCCGGGGGAAATAATTCACCCCTCCACTTT. The J gene is TRBJ1-6, the V gene TRBV29-1, with D tentatively TRBD1 (5 bases). Germline lookup yields CDR1 SQVTM and CDR2 ANQGSEA. V lost 5 bases and J lost 5, with 13 bases in between. The CDR3 length is 14 residues.

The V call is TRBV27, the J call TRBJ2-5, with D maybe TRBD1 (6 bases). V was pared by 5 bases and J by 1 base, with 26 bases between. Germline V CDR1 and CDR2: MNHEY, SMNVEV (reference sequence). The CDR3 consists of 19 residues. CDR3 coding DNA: TGTGCCAGCAGTCCCCTATTAAGCCGTGTACAGGGCCCCCAAGAGACCCAGTACTTC. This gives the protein CASSPLLSRVQGPQETQYF.

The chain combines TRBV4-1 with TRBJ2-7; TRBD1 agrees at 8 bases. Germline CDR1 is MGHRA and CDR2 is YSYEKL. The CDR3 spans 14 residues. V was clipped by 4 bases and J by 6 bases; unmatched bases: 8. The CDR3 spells CASSPRQGAGEQYV. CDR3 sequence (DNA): TGCGCCAGCAGCCCTCGGCAGGGGGCTGGCGAGCAGTACGTC.

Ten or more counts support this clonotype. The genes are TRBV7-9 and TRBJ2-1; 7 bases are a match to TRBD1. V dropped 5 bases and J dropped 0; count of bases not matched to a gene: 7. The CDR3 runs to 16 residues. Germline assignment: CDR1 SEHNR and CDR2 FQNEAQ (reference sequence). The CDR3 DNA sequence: TGTGCCAGCAGCCCTAGGGACAGCAGCTCCTACAATGAGCAGTTCTTC. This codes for CASSPRDSSSYNEQFF.

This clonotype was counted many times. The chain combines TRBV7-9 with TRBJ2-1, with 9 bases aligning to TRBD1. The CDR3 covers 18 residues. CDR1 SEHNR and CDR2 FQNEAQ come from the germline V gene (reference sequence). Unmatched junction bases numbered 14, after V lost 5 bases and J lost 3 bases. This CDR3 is CASSVRDRVPFDYNEQFF. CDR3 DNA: TGTGCCAGCAGCGTCCGGGACAGGGTCCCTTTTGACTACAATGAGCAGTTCTTC. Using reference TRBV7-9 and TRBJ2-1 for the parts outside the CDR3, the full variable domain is DTGVSQNPRHKITKRGQNVTFRCDPISEHNRLYWYRQTLGQGPEFLTYFQNEAQLEKSRLLSDRFSAERPKGSFSTLEIQRTEQGDSAMYLCASSVRDRVPFDYNEQFFGPGTRLTVL.

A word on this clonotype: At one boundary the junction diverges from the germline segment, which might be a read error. This chain's CDR3 is CSSSQMRLLDYGYTF. The CDR3 DNA sequence: TGTTCCAGCAGCCAAATGAGACTTCTGGACTATGGCTACACCTTC. The chain uses TRBV3-1 and TRBJ1-2, with unresolved D. This CDR3 has 15 residues. Germline CDR1 is LGHDT and CDR2 is YNNKEL (reference sequence).

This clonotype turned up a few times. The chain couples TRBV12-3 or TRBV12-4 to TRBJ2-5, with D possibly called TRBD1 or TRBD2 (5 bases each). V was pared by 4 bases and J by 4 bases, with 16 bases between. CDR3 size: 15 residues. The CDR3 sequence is CASSSRGSPGETQYF. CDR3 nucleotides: TGTGCCAGCAGTTCCCGGGGCTCCCCAGGAGAGACCCAGTACTTC.

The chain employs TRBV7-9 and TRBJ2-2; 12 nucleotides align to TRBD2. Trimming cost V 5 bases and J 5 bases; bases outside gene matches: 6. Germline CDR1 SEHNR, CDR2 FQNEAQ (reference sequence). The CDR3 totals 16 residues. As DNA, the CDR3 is TGTGCCAGCAGCGCGCTACTAGCGGGAGGTACCGGGGAGCTGTTTTTT. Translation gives CASSALLAGGTGELFF.

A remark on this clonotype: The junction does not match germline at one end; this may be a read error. In DNA, the CDR3 is TGTGCCAGCAGCTTAGGGACAGGGGGCGCCGGGGAGACCAAGTACTTC. Translation gives CASSLGTGGAGETKYF. The chain has TRBV7-4 and TRBJ2-5, with 11 bases matching TRBD1. Germline V lookup: CDR1 SGHVT, CDR2 SQSDAQ. The CDR3 is 16 amino acids.

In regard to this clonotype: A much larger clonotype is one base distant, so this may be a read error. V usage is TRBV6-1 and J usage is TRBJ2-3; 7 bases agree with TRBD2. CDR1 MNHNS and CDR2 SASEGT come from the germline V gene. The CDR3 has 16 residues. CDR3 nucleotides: TGTGCCAACAGTGAAGCACGCGGGGGATCCACAGATACGCAGTATTTT. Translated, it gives CANSEARGGSTDTQYF.

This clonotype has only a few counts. The CDR3 spells CASSPWDRVETGELFF. The CDR3 DNA reads TGCGCCAGCAGCCCATGGGACAGGGTGGAAACCGGGGAGCTGTTTTTT. The V and J genes are TRBV4-3 and TRBJ2-2; TRBD1 aligns across 9 bases. The CDR3 runs 16 residues. In germline, CDR1 is LGHNA, CDR2 YSLEER. With 4 bases clipped from V and 5 bases from J, the junction kept 8 bases outside the gene matches.

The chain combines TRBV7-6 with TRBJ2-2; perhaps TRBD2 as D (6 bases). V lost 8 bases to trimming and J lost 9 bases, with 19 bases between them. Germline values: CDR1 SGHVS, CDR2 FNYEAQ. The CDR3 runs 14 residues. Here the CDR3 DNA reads TGTGCCAGCCCTGGACTACTGCCCGCCAGGGAGCTGTTTTTT. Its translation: CASPGLLPARELFF. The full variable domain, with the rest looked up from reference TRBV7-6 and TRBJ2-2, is GAGVSQSPRYKVTKRGQDVALRCDPISGHVSLYWYRQALGQGPEFLTYFNYEAQQDKSGLPNDRFSAERPEGSISTLTIQRTEQRDSAMYRCASPGLLPARELFFGEGSRLTVL.

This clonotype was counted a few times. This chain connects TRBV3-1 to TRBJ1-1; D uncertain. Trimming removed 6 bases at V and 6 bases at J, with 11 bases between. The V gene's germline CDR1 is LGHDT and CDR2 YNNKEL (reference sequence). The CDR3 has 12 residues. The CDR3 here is CASRDGTSEAFF. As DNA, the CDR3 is TGTGCCAGCAGAGACGGAACGTCTGAAGCTTTCTTT.

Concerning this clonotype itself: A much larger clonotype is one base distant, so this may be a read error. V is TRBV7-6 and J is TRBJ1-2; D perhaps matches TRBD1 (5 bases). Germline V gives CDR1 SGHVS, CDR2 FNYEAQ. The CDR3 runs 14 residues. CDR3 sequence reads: CTSSPSSRVDGYTF. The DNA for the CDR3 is TGTACCAGCAGCCCATCATCCAGGGTGGATGGCTACACCTTC.

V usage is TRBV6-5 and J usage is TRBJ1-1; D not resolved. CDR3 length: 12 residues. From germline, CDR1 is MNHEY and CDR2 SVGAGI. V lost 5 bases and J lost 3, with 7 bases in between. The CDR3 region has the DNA TGTGCCAGCAGTATCGGAGACACTGAAGCTTTCTTT. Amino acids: CASSIGDTEAFF.

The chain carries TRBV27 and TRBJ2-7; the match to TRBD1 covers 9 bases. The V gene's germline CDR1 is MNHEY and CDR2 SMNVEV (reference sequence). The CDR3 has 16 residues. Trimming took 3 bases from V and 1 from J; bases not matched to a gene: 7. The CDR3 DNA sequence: TGTGCCAGCAGTTTCACTGGACAGGGGAGTTCCTACGAGCAGTACTTC. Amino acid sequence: CASSFTGQGSSYEQYF.

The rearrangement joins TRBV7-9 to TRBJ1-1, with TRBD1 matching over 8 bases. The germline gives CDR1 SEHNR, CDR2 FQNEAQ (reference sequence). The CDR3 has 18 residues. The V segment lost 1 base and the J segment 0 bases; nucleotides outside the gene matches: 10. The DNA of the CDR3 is TGTGCCAGCAGCTTAGAGTGGAGAACAGGGGGAATGAACACTGAAGCTTTCTTT. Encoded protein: CASSLEWRTGGMNTEAFF.

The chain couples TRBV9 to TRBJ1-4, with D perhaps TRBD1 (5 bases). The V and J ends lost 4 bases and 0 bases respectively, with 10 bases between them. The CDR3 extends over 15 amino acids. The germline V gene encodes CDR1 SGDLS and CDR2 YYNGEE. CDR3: CASSIGGATNEKLFF. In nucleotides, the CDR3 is TGTGCCAGCAGCATCGGAGGGGCAACTAATGAAAAACTGTTTTTT.